These 19 T cell receptor beta chains were all obtained from the same sample, sequenced in a study of blood T cells in healthy people across ages. The authors ran a second PCR of about 6 to 11 cycles using a sample-barcoded 5' primer and a J-beta primer mix. MiXCR, run by TCRdb on the 5' RACE reads, gives a single entry per CDR3 protein. The table includes about 1.4 million distinct CDR3 sequences, approximately 59% detected once. Specimen: blood. These receptors came from a man younger than 35 in good health.

This rearrangement joins TRBV29-1 to TRBJ2-7, with 10 bases that match TRBD2. Trimming removed 3 bases from V and 0 bases from J; junction bases left unmatched: 5. Germline V lookup: CDR1 SQVTM, CDR2 ANQGSEA. The CDR3 covers 15 residues. In nucleotides, the CDR3 is TGCAGCGTTGAGGGGACTAGCGAATCCTCCTACGAGCAGTACTTC. Translated: CSVEGTSESSYEQYF.

This clonotype has more than one count but fewer than ten. A much larger clone is a single base away; this may be a read error. The V call is TRBV29-1, the J call TRBJ1-2; D is undetermined. Germline lookup yields CDR1 SQVTM and CDR2 ANQGSEA. V was clipped by 2 bases and J by 3 bases, with 19 bases between them. The CDR3 is made up of 16 amino acids. The CDR3 DNA sequence: TGCAGCGTTGAATTTCATCCCGACTCCGGCGACTATGGCTACACCTTC. Protein product: CSVEFHPDSGDYGYTF.

Only one count was recorded for this clonotype. As DNA, the CDR3 is TGCAGTGCTCATGGACTAGCGGGGGGGCATGAGCAGTTCTTC. Encoded protein: CSAHGLAGGHEQFF. J is TRBJ2-1 and V is TRBV20-1, with 15 bases identical to TRBD2. Germline loops: CDR1 DFQATT, CDR2 SNEGSKA (reference sequence). V trimming: 5 bases; J trimming: 8 bases; junction bases outside the gene matches: 4. The CDR3 spans 14 residues.

The CDR3 bases are TGTGCCAGCAGCTTAGAGGGACGGGAGTACTTC. As protein: CASSLEGREYF. The chain links TRBV7-9 to TRBJ2-4; D tentatively fits TRBD1 or TRBD2 (5 bases each). V lost 1 base to trimming and J lost 14 bases, with 9 bases between them. The CDR3 contains 11 residues. Germline CDR1 and CDR2: SEHNR and FQNEAQ (reference sequence).

The chain recombines TRBV9 with TRBJ2-5, with D hard to call. V was cut by 0 bases and J by 2 bases, with 8 bases left in between. CDR1 and CDR2 (germline): SGDLS, YYNGEE. This CDR3 is built from 14 residues. The CDR3 DNA reads TGTGCCAGCAGCGTAGATGTCAGACAAGAGACCCAGTACTTC. It specifies CASSVDVRQETQYF.

CDR3 sequence: CASSPPPGPGGAYEQYF. The CDR3 DNA is TGTGCCAGCAGCCCTCCCCCGGGCCCAGGAGGGGCCTACGAGCAGTACTTC. V usage is TRBV6-1 and J usage is TRBJ2-7; possibly TRBD2 for D (6 bases). The CDR3 covers 17 residues. Germline-derived CDR1 and CDR2 are MNHNS and SASEGT. V dropped 6 bases and J dropped 2 bases, with 23 bases sitting between them.

The genes are TRBV9 and TRBJ2-5; D is unresolved. Trimming took 0 bases from V and 3 from J, leaving 9 bases between them. The CDR3 sequence is 14 residues long. Germline values: CDR1 SGDLS, CDR2 YYNGEE. CDR3 region: CASSVDLSEETQYF. The CDR3 DNA reads as TGTGCCAGCAGCGTAGATCTGTCCGAAGAGACCCAGTACTTC. Filled out from reference TRBV9 and TRBJ2-5, the complete variable domain reads DSGVTQTPKHLITATGQRVTLRCSPRSGDLSVYWYQQSLDQGLQFLIQYYNGEERAKGNILERFSAQQFPDLHSELNLSSLELGDSALYFCASSVDLSEETQYFGPGTRLLVL.

V gene TRBV3-1 combines with J gene TRBJ2-4, with D tentatively TRBD1 (5 bases). The better agreement between TRBJ2-5 and the DNA end casts doubt on the J call. Germline values: CDR1 LGHDT, CDR2 YNNKEL (reference sequence). The CDR3 runs to 13 residues. The CDR3 DNA follows: TGTGCCAGCAGCCTTCTAAACAGGGAGACCCAGTACTTC. This codes for CASSLLNRETQYF.

Written as DNA, the CDR3 is TGTGCCAGCAGCGGATATAGCGGGAGCTCCTACGAGCAGTACTTC. Translating gives CASSGYSGSSYEQYF. The chain recombines TRBV7-2 with TRBJ2-7, with 9 nucleotides matching TRBD2. The germline gives CDR1 SGHTA, CDR2 FQGNSA. The CDR3 has 15 amino acids. Unmatched junction bases numbered 5, after V lost 5 bases and J lost 0 bases.

The genes are TRBV4-1 and TRBJ2-4, with a weak D call TRBD2 (6 bases). The DNA matches TRBJ2-7 better at its end, which makes the J call doubtful. Germline-derived CDR1 and CDR2 are MGHRA and YSYEKL. The CDR3 covers 15 residues. The CDR3 DNA follows: TGCGCCAGCAGCCAATTAAGCGGGCAGAGCTACGAGCAGTACTTC. Encoded protein: CASSQLSGQSYEQYF.

The V call is TRBV7-9, the J call TRBJ2-7; possible D gene TRBD1, 6 bases. This CDR3 contains 16 residues. The germline gives CDR1 SEHNR, CDR2 FQNEAQ (reference sequence). The V and J ends lost 2 bases and 2 bases respectively, with 16 bases between them. CDR3: CASSLSTRGAAYEQYF. DNA of the CDR3: TGTGCCAGCAGCTTATCCACCAGGGGAGCGGCCTACGAGCAGTACTTC.

The J gene is TRBJ2-5, the V gene TRBV20-1, with TRBD1 matching over 7 bases. The ends lost 5 bases at V and 4 bases at J; junction bases unmatched: 16. Germline V gene lookup returns CDR1 DFQATT and CDR2 SNEGSKA (reference sequence). The CDR3 runs to 16 residues. As DNA, the CDR3 is TGCAGTGCTCTTACCTACATGACAGGGTTGAGAGAGACCCAGTACTTC. It codes for CSALTYMTGLRETQYF.

The V gene is TRBV7-2, the J gene TRBJ1-6, with D possibly TRBD1 on 6 matching bases. Germline V lookup: CDR1 SGHTA, CDR2 FQGNSA. Trimming stripped 4 bases from V and 11 bases from J, with 15 bases between. The CDR3 spans 14 residues. This CDR3 is CASSSNRERTPLHF. DNA for the CDR3: TGTGCCAGCAGCTCCAACAGGGAGAGGACACCCCTCCACTTT.

This chain connects TRBV7-8 to TRBJ2-1; weak D call: TRBD2 (6 bases). Germline CDR1 and CDR2: SGHVS and FQNEAQ. Trimming removed 3 bases at V and 0 bases at J, with 12 bases between. The CDR3 loop spans 16 amino acids. The CDR3, as DNA: TGTGCCAGCAGCTTCCTCGGGAGCGTCTCCTACAATGAGCAGTTCTTC. As protein: CASSFLGSVSYNEQFF.

This clonotype came up a few times. The chain has TRBV7-9 and TRBJ2-5; 8 positions agree with TRBD1. CDR1 and CDR2 (germline): SEHNR, FQNEAQ (reference sequence). The CDR3 consists of 15 residues. Trimming cost V 8 bases and J 1 base; bases outside gene matches: 9. CDR3 amino acids: CASGRQGILQETQYF. CDR3 bases: TGTGCCAGCGGACGACAGGGGATTCTCCAAGAGACCCAGTACTTC.

This chain uses TRBV29-1 with TRBJ2-3; TRBD2 might be the D (6 bases). This CDR3 comprises 14 residues. V was pared by 7 bases and J by 0 bases, with 14 bases between. Germline lookup yields CDR1 SQVTM and CDR2 ANQGSEA. Here the CDR3 reads CSAAGTASTDTQYF. CDR3 bases: TGCAGCGCGGCCGGGACTGCTAGCACAGATACGCAGTATTTT.

This chain joins TRBV5-6 and TRBJ2-7; 9 bases agree with TRBD1. The germline V gene has CDR1 SGHDT and CDR2 YYEEEE. The V segment lost 3 bases and the J segment 2 bases; nucleotides outside the gene matches: 3. The CDR3 is made up of 14 amino acids. CDR3 protein: CASSWDRAPYEQYF. The DNA of the CDR3 is TGTGCCAGCAGCTGGGACAGGGCCCCCTACGAGCAGTACTTC.

This chain uses TRBV2 with TRBJ2-1; 9 nucleotides agree with TRBD1. CDR3 size: 14 residues. Germline values: CDR1 SNHLY, CDR2 FYNNEI. V lost 6 bases and J lost 2; bases outside the gene matches: 2. The CDR3 spells CASRDRGTYNEQFF. DNA for the CDR3: TGTGCCAGCAGGGACAGGGGTACCTACAATGAGCAGTTCTTC.

This clonotype has only a few counts. The rearrangement uses TRBV3-1 and TRBJ2-5; no reliable D call. The CDR3 has 13 amino acids. Trimming left V 1 base short and J 3 bases short, with 6 bases between. The germline V gene encodes CDR1 LGHDT and CDR2 YNNKEL (reference sequence). The chain's CDR3 is CASSQGIEETQYF. CDR3 nucleotides: TGTGCCAGCAGCCAAGGTATCGAAGAGACCCAGTACTTC.